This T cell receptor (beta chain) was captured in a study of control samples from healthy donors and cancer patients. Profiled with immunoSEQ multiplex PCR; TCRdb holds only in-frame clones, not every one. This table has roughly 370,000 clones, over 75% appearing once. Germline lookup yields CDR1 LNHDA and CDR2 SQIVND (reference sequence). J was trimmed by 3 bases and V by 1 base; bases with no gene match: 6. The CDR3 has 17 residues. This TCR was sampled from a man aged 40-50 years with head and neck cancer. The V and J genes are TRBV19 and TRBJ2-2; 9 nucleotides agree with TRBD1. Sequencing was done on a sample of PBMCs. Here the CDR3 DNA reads TGTGCCAGTAGTATAGGTGGGACAGGGAGTGACACCGGGGAGCTGTTTTTT. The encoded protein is CASSIGGTGSDTGELFF. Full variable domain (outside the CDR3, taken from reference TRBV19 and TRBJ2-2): DGGITQSPKYLFRKEGQNVTLSCEQNLNHDAMYWYRQDPGQGLRLIYYSQIVNDFQKGDIAEGYSVSREKKESFPLTVTSAQKNPTAFYLCASSIGGTGSDTGELFFGEGSRLTVL.